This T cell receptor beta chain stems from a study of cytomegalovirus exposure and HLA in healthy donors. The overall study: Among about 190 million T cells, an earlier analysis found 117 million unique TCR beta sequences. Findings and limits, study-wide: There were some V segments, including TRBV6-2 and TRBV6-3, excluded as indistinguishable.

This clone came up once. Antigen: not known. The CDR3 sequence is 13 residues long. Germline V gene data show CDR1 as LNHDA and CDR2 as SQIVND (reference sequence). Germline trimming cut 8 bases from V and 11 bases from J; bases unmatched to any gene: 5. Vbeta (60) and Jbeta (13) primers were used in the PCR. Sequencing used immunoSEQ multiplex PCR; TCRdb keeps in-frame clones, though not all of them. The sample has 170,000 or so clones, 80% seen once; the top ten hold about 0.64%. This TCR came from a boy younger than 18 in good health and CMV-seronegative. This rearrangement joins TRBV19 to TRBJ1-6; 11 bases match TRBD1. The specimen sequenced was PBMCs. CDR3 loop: CASQPGQGAPLHF. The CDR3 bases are TGTGCCAGTCAACCGGGACAGGGGGCACCCCTCCACTTT.